This TCR beta chain was profiled in a study of blood T cell repertoires in COVID-19. Study background: The United States, Italy and Spain were the sources of the acute and convalescent COVID-19 samples. In each case, the material was cDNA or gDNA derived from T cells, B-cell-depleted T cells, or PBMCs.

Per the original data handling: Amplified reference gene primers provided the basis for estimating nucleated cell counts. Measured with immunoSEQ multiplex PCR; TCRdb has only the in-frame clones, and not every one. V, J and clone size are taken as reported in that table, and D and trimming were inferred from the DNA itself. The sample contains under 300,000 clones, approximately 86% of which appear only once. The sample taken for sequencing was peripheral blood. The sequence was collected from an elderly woman with active or convalescent COVID-19.

CDR3 DNA: TGCGCCAGCAGCCCGCCCGGGGCTGGGGCCAACGTCCTGACTTTC. Amino acid sequence: CASSPPGAGANVLTF. The chain has TRBV5-1 and TRBJ2-6, with D possibly matching TRBD2 (5 bases). Germline CDR1 is SGHRS and CDR2 is YFSETQ. V lost 4 bases to trimming and J lost 2 bases, with 10 bases between them. This CDR3 is built from 15 residues.